Following are 21 T cell receptor beta chains from one sample sequenced in a study of vaccination effects on CD4 cells after COVID-19. Expansion of antigen-specific CD4+ T cells with viral peptide pools was carried out by the ViraFEST assay before sequencing. Following culture for under 12 days, CD4+ T cells were isolated. For these TCRs, the target antigens are not known. Measured with immunoSEQ multiplex PCR; TCRdb has only the in-frame clones, and not every one. The table has tens of thousands of clones, about 73% seen once. Sequencing used CD4+ T cells from PBMCs cultured with HCoV-229E spike peptides, obtained before COVID-19 vaccination. The receptors shown here come from a human donor who received a COVID-19 vaccine.

This clone was seen more than once but under ten times. The chain recombines TRBV25-1 with TRBJ1-1; no firm D call. The CDR3 loop spans 15 amino acids. Germline V gene lookup returns CDR1 MGHDK and CDR2 SYGVNS. Trimming removed 0 bases at V and 0 bases at J, with 8 bases between. The CDR3 reads CASSEYGSLNTEAFF. The CDR3 region has the DNA TGTGCCAGCAGTGAATATGGCAGTCTGAACACTGAAGCTTTCTTT.

The sample holds a few counts of this clone. This chain joins TRBV5-5 and TRBJ1-2; D is unresolved. Germline CDR1 reads SGHKS; CDR2 reads YYEKEE (reference sequence). V was trimmed by 0 bases and J by 8 bases, leaving 14 bases between them. The CDR3 has 14 residues. The CDR3 DNA reads as TGTGCCAGCAGCTTGGATCCGGGTAGGCAGGGCTACACCTTC. Protein sequence: CASSLDPGRQGYTF. The entire variable domain, with the rest obtained from reference TRBV5-5 and TRBJ1-2, is as follows: DAGVTQSPTHLIKTRGQQVTLRCSPISGHKSVSWYQQVLGQGPQFIFQYYEKEERGRGNFPDRFSARQFPNYSSELNVNALLLGDSALYLCASSLDPGRQGYTFGSGTRLTVV.

The chain has TRBV9 and TRBJ2-1; D is unclear. The CDR3 has 14 residues. Germline CDR1 SGDLS, CDR2 YYNGEE. The V gene lost 0 bases and the J gene lost 0 bases, with 4 bases spanning the gap. The CDR3 coding sequence is TGTGCCAGCAGCGTAGCGAACTCCTACAATGAGCAGTTCTTC. It translates to CASSVANSYNEQFF.

This clone was counted once. This rearrangement joins TRBV18 to TRBJ2-1, with TRBD2 identical over 9 bases. Germline trimming cut 2 bases from V and 5 bases from J; bases unmatched to any gene: 1. The CDR3 runs to 14 residues. The germline V gene encodes CDR1 KGHSH and CDR2 LQKENI. This CDR3 is CASSPGTSHNEQFF. For the CDR3, the DNA is TGTGCCAGCTCACCAGGGACTAGCCACAATGAGCAGTTCTTC.

The chain carries TRBV6-2 or TRBV6-3 and TRBJ2-7; D may be TRBD1 (6 bases). Germline CDR1 is MNHEY and CDR2 is SVGEGT. V gave up 4 bases and J gave up 6 bases, with 10 bases separating them. The CDR3 spans 12 residues. The CDR3 DNA reads TGTGCCAGCAGTTTTACAGGGCGCGAGCAGTACTTC. It yields the protein CASSFTGREQYF.

CDR3 in DNA: TGTGCCAGCAGCTTAACATCCGGGACAGGGCACTACGAGCAGTACTTC. Its translation is CASSLTSGTGHYEQYF. The rearrangement joins TRBV11-3 to TRBJ2-7, with 9 bases fitting TRBD1. The CDR3 covers 16 residues. CDR1 and CDR2 from the germline V gene are SGHNT and YENEEA. J lost 3 bases, V lost 2 bases, and 8 bases had no gene match. The variable domain in full, with the rest retrieved from reference TRBV11-3 and TRBJ2-7, is EAGVVQSPRYKIIEKKQPVAFWCNPISGHNTLYWYLQNLGQGPELLIRYENEEAVDDSQLPKDRFSAERLKGVDSTLKIQPAELGDSAVYLCASSLTSGTGHYEQYFGPGTRLTVT.

The chain links TRBV9 to TRBJ1-2, with a possible D match to TRBD1 (6 bases). The V end lost 0 bases, the J end lost 2 bases, and 8 bases lay between the germline ends. This CDR3 comprises 14 residues. Germline V CDR1 and CDR2: SGDLS, YYNGEE. CDR3 nucleotide sequence: TGTGCCAGCAGCGTAGCGGACAGAAACTATGGCTACACCTTC. Amino acid sequence: CASSVADRNYGYTF. The variable domain in full, completed from reference TRBV9 and TRBJ1-2, reads DSGVTQTPKHLITATGQRVTLRCSPRSGDLSVYWYQQSLDQGLQFLIQYYNGEERAKGNILERFSAQQFPDLHSELNLSSLELGDSALYFCASSVADRNYGYTFGSGTRLTVV.

The rearrangement uses TRBV6-5 and TRBJ2-1; either TRBD1 or TRBD2 may fit D (5 bases each). The V gene's germline CDR1 is MNHEY and CDR2 SVGAGI. CDR3 length equals 15 residues. V was pared by 4 bases and J by 2 bases, with 12 bases between. In nucleotides, the CDR3 is TGTGCCAGCAGTTCCCGGGACGGAGCCTACAATGAGCAGTTCTTC. The encoded protein is CASSSRDGAYNEQFF.

This chain joins TRBV3-1 (or the pseudogene TRBV3-2) and TRBJ2-1; 8 bases are a match to TRBD2. CDR3 size: 15 residues. V dropped 3 bases and J dropped 9; count of bases not matched to a gene: 10. Germline-derived CDR1 and CDR2 are LGHDT and YNNKEL (reference sequence). The CDR3 loop is CASSQAAGVLLEQFF. CDR3 DNA sequence: TGTGCCAGCAGCCAGGCAGCGGGAGTGTTGCTTGAGCAGTTCTTC.

The chain carries TRBV5-6 and TRBJ1-1; TRBD1 matches at 8 bases. The V and J ends lost 0 bases and 5 bases, in that order; junction bases with no gene match: 12. Looked up from germline, CDR1 is SGHDT and CDR2 is YYEEEE. This CDR3 is 17 amino acids long. CDR3 sequence (DNA): TGTGCCAGCAGCTTGGGGCAGGGGGCGTCCCGTGGGACTGAAGCTTTCTTT. Encoded protein: CASSLGQGASRGTEAFF.

The chain joins TRBV6-5 to TRBJ2-1; 11 bases map to TRBD2. The CDR3 extends over 16 amino acids. Germline loops: CDR1 MNHEY, CDR2 SVGAGI. With V trimmed by 2 bases and J by 8 bases, 8 bases remained unmatched. CDR3 sequence: CASSYRALAGGYEQFF. The CDR3 DNA reads as TGTGCCAGCAGTTACCGGGCGCTAGCGGGGGGTTATGAGCAGTTCTTC.

The chain recombines TRBV25-1 with TRBJ1-6; D call uncertain. Trimming shortened V by 4 bases and J by 9 bases, and 10 bases separated the two germline ends. CDR1 MGHDK and CDR2 SYGVNS come from the germline V gene. The CDR3 covers 13 residues. This CDR3 is CASSGTPFSPLHF. The CDR3 bases are TGTGCCAGCAGTGGCACCCCTTTTTCACCCCTCCACTTT.

The CDR3 DNA sequence: TGTGCCATCAGTGAGTTGACTAGCGGGGGGACAAATACGCAGTATTTT. Translating it yields CAISELTSGGTNTQYF. The chain has TRBV10-3 and TRBJ2-3; TRBD2 aligns across 13 bases. The CDR3 is made up of 16 amino acids. The ends lost 1 base at V and 7 bases at J; junction bases unmatched: 5. The germline V gene encodes CDR1 ENHRY and CDR2 SYGVKD.

This clone has more than one count but fewer than ten. V is TRBV27 and J is TRBJ2-7, with 10 bases lining up with TRBD2. Germline lookup yields CDR1 MNHEY and CDR2 SMNVEV (reference sequence). CDR3 length: 15 amino acids. With 4 bases clipped from V and 11 bases from J, the junction kept 14 bases outside the gene matches. The CDR3 region is CASSSRGSGRQNEYF. The CDR3 DNA reads TGTGCCAGCAGTTCTCGGGGTAGCGGGAGGCAAAACGAGTACTTC.

This chain links TRBV4-1 with TRBJ1-1; D gene ambiguous. With 1 base removed from V and 4 bases from J, the gap between germline ends came to 16 bases. Germline values: CDR1 MGHRA, CDR2 YSYEKL. The CDR3 consists of 16 residues. Here the CDR3 reads CASSQASVQMGTEAFF. CDR3 in DNA: TGCGCCAGCAGCCAAGCCTCGGTACAAATGGGCACTGAAGCTTTCTTT.

This chain connects TRBV10-2 to TRBJ2-1, with TRBD2 identical over 16 bases. Germline lookup yields CDR1 WSHSY and CDR2 SAAADI. J was trimmed by 0 bases and V by 8 bases; bases with no gene match: 7. The CDR3 has 18 residues. CDR3 DNA: TGCGCCAGCCGACCGGGACTAGCGGGAGGGAGCTCCTACAATGAGCAGTTCTTC. Its protein product is CASRPGLAGGSSYNEQFF.

The sample holds a few counts of this clone. The chain couples TRBV6-5 to TRBJ2-3; D remains ambiguous. The CDR3 contains 16 residues. The germline gives CDR1 MNHEY, CDR2 SVGAGI. V was clipped by 0 bases and J by 2 bases, with 12 bases between them. The CDR3 is CASSYSVSRLTDTQYF. The CDR3 DNA reads TGTGCCAGCAGTTACTCGGTGTCGCGCCTCACAGATACGCAGTATTTT.

This clone was observed once. The V and J genes are TRBV5-1 and TRBJ2-4; D uncertain. The CDR3 is 15 amino acids. Per germline, CDR1 SGHRS and CDR2 YFSETQ. The germline V and J ends were trimmed by 0 bases and 2 bases, with 9 bases remaining between them. Here the CDR3 DNA reads TGCGCCAGCAGCTTGGGCACAACTACCAAAAACATTCAGTACTTC. This sequence encodes CASSLGTTTKNIQYF.

The chain is built from TRBV7-9 and TRBJ2-5, with D unresolved. V gave up 0 bases and J gave up 3 bases, with 5 bases separating them. CDR1 and CDR2 (germline): SEHNR, FQNEAQ (reference sequence). This CDR3 is built from 13 residues. This chain's CDR3 is CASSLAPKETQYF. The CDR3 coding sequence is TGTGCCAGCAGCTTAGCCCCCAAAGAGACCCAGTACTTC.

Only a few counts were recorded for this clone. This chain joins TRBV6-6 and TRBJ2-1, with a weak D call TRBD2 (6 bases). The CDR3 totals 16 residues. Between the trimmed V and J ends, which lost 7 bases and 6 bases, there was a span of 22 bases. The germline CDR1 and CDR2 sequences are MNHNY and SVGAGI (reference sequence). This CDR3 is CASKPRVARGGNEQFF. The CDR3 coding sequence is TGTGCCAGCAAACCTCGGGTGGCCCGGGGAGGCAATGAGCAGTTCTTC.

The chain combines TRBV10-3 with TRBJ2-2; TRBD1 is a possible D gene (6 bases). Germline-derived CDR1 and CDR2 are ENHRY and SYGVKD. The V and J ends lost 6 bases and 0 bases respectively, with 11 bases between them. The CDR3 length is 15 residues. Here the CDR3 reads CAIRQGASNTGELFF. DNA for the CDR3: TGTGCCATCAGACAGGGAGCCTCGAACACCGGGGAGCTGTTTTTT.